The rows below give T cell receptor beta chains drawn from one sample of a study of blood T cell repertoires in COVID-19. Here immunoSEQ multiplex PCR was the method, and the copy in TCRdb shows in-frame clones only, minus some. The profile shows over 250,000 clones, around 84% of them singletons. Sequenced sample: PBMCs or T cells enriched from blood (not recorded which). These receptor sequences come from a man aged 35 to 55 who had been exposed to COVID-19. Each CDR3 is given with its conserved first and last residue. A D gene is named only where the DNA matches it firmly. Clone size is shown for a subset of rows, as once, few, many or a class of expanded clone.

19	TRBD2	.	TRBV10-3	TRBJ2-7	CAISVRRLAGVGLSYEQYF	TGTGCCATCAGTGTCCGCCGACTAGCGGGAGTTGGATTAAGCTACGAGCAGTACTTC
17	TRBD2	.	TRBV5-1	TRBJ2-1	CASSPGLAGASYNEQFF	TGCGCCAGCAGCCCGGGACTAGCGGGAGCTTCCTACAATGAGCAGTTCTTC
11	.	.	TRBV6-5	TRBJ2-1	CASMAGAEQFF	TGTGCCAGCATGGCGGGGGCAGAGCAGTTCTTC
12	.	.	TRBV18	TRBJ1-1	CASSPPGTQAFF	TGTGCCAGCTCACCACCCGGGACACAAGCTTTCTTT
11	.	.	TRBV9	TRBJ2-1	CASSVNNEQFF	TGTGCCAGCAGTGTTAACAATGAGCAGTTCTTC
14	.	.	TRBV10-1	TRBJ2-7	CASSMDTASYEQYF	TGCGCCAGCAGCATGGACACCGCATCCTACGAGCAGTACTTC
18	TRBD2	.	TRBV11-1	TRBJ2-3	CASSLAPGLAGGTDTQYF	TGTGCCAGCAGCTTAGCACCGGGACTAGCGGGAGGTACAGATACGCAGTATTTT
14	TRBD1	.	TRBV28	TRBJ2-7	CGIKPGQGFNEQYF	TGTGGGATAAAGCCGGGACAGGGTTTCAACGAGCAGTACTTC
15	TRBD2	.	TRBV28	TRBJ2-3	CASSLGGRGADTQYF	TGTGCCAGCAGTTTAGGCGGGAGGGGGGCAGATACGCAGTATTTT
17	TRBD1	.	TRBV7-9	TRBJ1-5	CASSLGGTGVGNQPQHF	TGTGCCAGCAGCTTAGGAGGGACAGGGGTTGGGAATCAGCCCCAGCATTTT
16	.	.	TRBV12-1	TRBJ2-7	CASPHGREAFSYEQYF	TGTGCCAGCCCACATGGTCGGGAAGCCTTTTCCTACGAGCAGTACTTC
17	TRBD2	.	TRBV3-1/TRBV3-2	TRBJ2-7	CASSHNYGLAGGYEQYF	TGTGCCAGCAGCCACAATTACGGACTAGCGGGTGGGTACGAGCAGTACTTC
15	TRBD2	.	TRBV11-2	TRBJ2-3	CATAPSGRAADTQYF	TGTGCCACCGCGCCTAGCGGGAGGGCAGCAGATACGCAGTATTTT
17	.	.	TRBV9	TRBJ1-1	CASSVEGHRRSGTEAFF	TGTGCCAGCAGCGTTGAGGGACACCGACGGTCAGGCACTGAAGCTTTCTTT
15	TRBD2	.	TRBV30	TRBJ2-1	CAWNSEGGPLNEQFF	TGTGCCTGGAATTCTGAGGGAGGGCCGTTAAATGAGCAGTTCTTC
13	.	.	TRBV19	TRBJ2-2	CASSIYRIAELFF	TGTGCCAGTAGTATATACAGGATCGCGGAGCTGTTTTTT
14	.	few	TRBV7-2	TRBJ2-5	CASSLQGGQETQYF	TGTGCCAGCAGCTTACAAGGCGGGCAAGAGACCCAGTACTTC
16	.	.	TRBV6-1	TRBJ1-2	CASSEEVVRVRNGYTF	TGTGCCAGCAGTGAAGAGGTTGTCAGGGTGCGAAATGGCTACACCTTC
12	.	.	TRBV7-9	TRBJ2-5	CASSPGQETQYF	TGTGCCAGCAGCCCCGGCCAAGAGACCCAGTACTTC
15	.	.	TRBV5-1	TRBJ2-3	CASSLGDILTDTQYF	TGCGCCAGCAGCTTGGGGGACATCCTCACAGATACGCAGTATTTT
14	TRBD2	few	TRBV3-1/TRBV3-2	TRBJ2-1	CASSLRLAQNEQFF	TGTGCCAGCAGCTTACGACTAGCCCAAAATGAGCAGTTCTTC
11	.	.	TRBV5-1	TRBJ2-3	CASGVEHTQYF	TGCGCCAGCGGAGTGGAACATACGCAGTATTTT
14	.	.	TRBV3-1/TRBV3-2	TRBJ2-7	CASSQGLISYEQYF	TGTGCCAGCAGCCAGGGACTCATCTCCTACGAGCAGTACTTC
13	.	.	TRBV6-1	TRBJ1-2	CASSEEGFYGYTF	TGTGCCAGCAGTGAGGAGGGTTTCTATGGCTACACCTTC
14	.	.	TRBV18	TRBJ1-5	CASSQAYSNQPQHF	TGTGCCAGCTCCCAAGCTTATAGCAATCAGCCCCAGCATTTT
19	TRBD2	.	TRBV27	TRBJ2-3	CASSPDTEPLASSTDTQYF	TGTGCCAGCAGTCCGGATACAGAACCACTAGCGAGTAGCACAGATACGCAGTATTTT
15	.	.	TRBV9	TRBJ1-2	CASSVDEGAYYGYTF	TGTGCCAGCAGCGTAGATGAGGGCGCATACTATGGCTACACCTTC
13	.	.	TRBV7-9	TRBJ1-2	CAGGDKANRDYTF	TGTGCCGGGGGGGATAAAGCCAACAGGGACTACACCTTC
16	.	.	TRBV2	TRBJ2-1	CASSDIPSRKYNEQFF	TGTGCCAGCAGTGATATTCCTAGCCGGAAATACAATGAGCAGTTCTTC